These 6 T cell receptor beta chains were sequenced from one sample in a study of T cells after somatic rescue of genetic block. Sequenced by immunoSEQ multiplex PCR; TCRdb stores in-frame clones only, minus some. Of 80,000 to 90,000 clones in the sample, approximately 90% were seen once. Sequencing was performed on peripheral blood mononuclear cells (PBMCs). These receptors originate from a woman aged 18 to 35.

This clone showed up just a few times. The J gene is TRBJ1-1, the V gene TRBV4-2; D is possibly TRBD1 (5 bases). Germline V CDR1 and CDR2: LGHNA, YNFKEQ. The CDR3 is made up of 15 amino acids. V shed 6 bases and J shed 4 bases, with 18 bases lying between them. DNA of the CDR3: TGTGCCAGCAGAGGCACTGAGGGGAGTGGCACTGAAGCTTTCTTT. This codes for CASRGTEGSGTEAFF.

CDR3 sequence: CASSSRQGARPYNEQFF. CDR3 nucleotide sequence: TGTGCCAGCAGTTCCCGACAGGGGGCCAGACCCTACAATGAGCAGTTCTTC. The V and J genes are TRBV27 and TRBJ2-1, with 10 bases that match TRBD1. Unmatched junction bases numbered 8, after V lost 4 bases and J lost 2 bases. The germline V gene has CDR1 MNHEY and CDR2 SMNVEV (reference sequence). This CDR3 comprises 17 residues.

CDR3: CASSLVPLANQPQHF. For the CDR3, the DNA is TGTGCCAGCAGCTTAGTGCCGTTGGCCAATCAGCCCCAGCATTTT. The chain carries TRBV7-2 and TRBJ1-5; unclear D gene. The germline V gene has CDR1 SGHTA and CDR2 FQGNSA. This CDR3 is 15 amino acids long. V was cut by 1 base and J by 3 bases, with 10 bases left in between.

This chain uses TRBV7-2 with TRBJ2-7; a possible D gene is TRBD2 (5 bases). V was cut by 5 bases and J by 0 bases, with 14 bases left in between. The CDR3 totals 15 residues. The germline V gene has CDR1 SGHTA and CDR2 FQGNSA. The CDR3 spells CASSRYPGNSYEQYF. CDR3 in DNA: TGTGCCAGCAGCCGATATCCCGGGAACTCCTACGAGCAGTACTTC.

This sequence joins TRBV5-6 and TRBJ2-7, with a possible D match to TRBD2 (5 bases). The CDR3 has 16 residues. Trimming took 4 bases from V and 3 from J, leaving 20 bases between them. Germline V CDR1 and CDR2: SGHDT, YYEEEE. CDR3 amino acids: CASSPEYRLTNYEQYF. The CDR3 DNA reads TGTGCCAGCAGCCCCGAATATAGACTAACCAACTACGAGCAGTACTTC.

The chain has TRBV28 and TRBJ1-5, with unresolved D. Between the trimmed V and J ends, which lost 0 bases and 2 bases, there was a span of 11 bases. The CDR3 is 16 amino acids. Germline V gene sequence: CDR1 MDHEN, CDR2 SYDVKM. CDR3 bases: TGTGCCAGCAGTTTATGGGCGGGGATTGGCAATCAGCCCCAGCATTTT. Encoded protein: CASSLWAGIGNQPQHF.